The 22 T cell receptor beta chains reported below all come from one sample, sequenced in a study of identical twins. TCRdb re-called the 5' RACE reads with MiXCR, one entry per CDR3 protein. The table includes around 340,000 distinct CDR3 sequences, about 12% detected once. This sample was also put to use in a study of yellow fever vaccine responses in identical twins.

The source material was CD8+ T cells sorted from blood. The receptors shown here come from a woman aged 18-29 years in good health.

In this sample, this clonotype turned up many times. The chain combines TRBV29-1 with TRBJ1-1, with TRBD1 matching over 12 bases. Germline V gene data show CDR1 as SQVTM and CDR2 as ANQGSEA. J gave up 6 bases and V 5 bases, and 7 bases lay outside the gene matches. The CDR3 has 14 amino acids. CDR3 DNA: TGCAGCGTTACTCCGGGACAGGGGGCTGCTGAAGCTTTCTTT. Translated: CSVTPGQGAAEAFF.

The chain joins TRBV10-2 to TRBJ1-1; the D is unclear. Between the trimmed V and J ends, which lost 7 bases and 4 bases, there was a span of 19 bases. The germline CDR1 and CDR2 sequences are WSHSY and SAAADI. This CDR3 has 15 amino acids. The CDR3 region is CASTPVGGAGTEAFF. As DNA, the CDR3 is TGCGCCAGCACGCCGGTGGGCGGAGCGGGCACTGAAGCTTTCTTT.

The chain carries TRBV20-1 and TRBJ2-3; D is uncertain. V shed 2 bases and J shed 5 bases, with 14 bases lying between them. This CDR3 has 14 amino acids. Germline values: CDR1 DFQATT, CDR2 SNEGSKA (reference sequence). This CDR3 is CSARSLTPGDTQYF. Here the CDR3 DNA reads TGCAGTGCTAGAAGCTTAACTCCGGGAGATACGCAGTATTTT.

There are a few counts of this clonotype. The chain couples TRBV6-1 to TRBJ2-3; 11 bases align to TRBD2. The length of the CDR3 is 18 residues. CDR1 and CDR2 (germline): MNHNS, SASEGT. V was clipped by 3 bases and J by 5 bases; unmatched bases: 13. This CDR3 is CASSDAGASGGFEDTQYF. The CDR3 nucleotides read TGTGCCAGCAGTGACGCGGGGGCTAGCGGGGGGTTCGAAGATACGCAGTATTTT.

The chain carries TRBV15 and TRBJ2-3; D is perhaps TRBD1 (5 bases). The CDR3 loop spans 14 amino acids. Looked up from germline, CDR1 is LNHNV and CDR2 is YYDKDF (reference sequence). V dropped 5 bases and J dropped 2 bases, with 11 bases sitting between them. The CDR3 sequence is CATSGALDTDTQYF. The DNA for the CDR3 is TGTGCCACCAGCGGGGCTTTAGACACAGATACGCAGTATTTT.

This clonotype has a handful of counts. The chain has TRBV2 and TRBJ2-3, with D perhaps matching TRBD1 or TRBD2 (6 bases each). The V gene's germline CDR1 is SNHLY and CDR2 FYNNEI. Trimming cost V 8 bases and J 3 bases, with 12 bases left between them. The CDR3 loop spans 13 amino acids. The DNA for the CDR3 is TGTGCCAGCGGAGGGGGAAAAACAGATACGCAGTATTTT. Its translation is CASGGGKTDTQYF.

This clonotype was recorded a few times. Written as DNA, the CDR3 is TGCGCCAGCAGCCAACCAGCGGGGAACCAAGAGACCCAGTACTTC. This gives the protein CASSQPAGNQETQYF. The genes are TRBV4-1 and TRBJ2-5, with 7 bases aligning to TRBD2. Germline V gene sequence: CDR1 MGHRA, CDR2 YSYEKL. The CDR3 runs to 15 residues. Trimming removed 2 bases from V and 0 bases from J; junction bases left unmatched: 3.

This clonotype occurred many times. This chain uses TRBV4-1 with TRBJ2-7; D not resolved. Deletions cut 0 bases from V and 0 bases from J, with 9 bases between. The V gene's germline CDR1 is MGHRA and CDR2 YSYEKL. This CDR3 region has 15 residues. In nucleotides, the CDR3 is TGCGCCAGCAGCCAAGATGCAGCCACCTCCTACGAGCAGTACTTC. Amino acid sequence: CASSQDAATSYEQYF.

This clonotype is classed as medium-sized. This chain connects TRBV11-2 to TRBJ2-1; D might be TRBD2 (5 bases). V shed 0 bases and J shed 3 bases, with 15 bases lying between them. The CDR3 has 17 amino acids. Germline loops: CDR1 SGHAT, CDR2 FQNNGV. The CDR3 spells CASSLDRSGSVYNEQFF. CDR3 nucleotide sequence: TGTGCCAGCAGCTTAGATCGGTCGGGGAGCGTCTACAATGAGCAGTTCTTC.

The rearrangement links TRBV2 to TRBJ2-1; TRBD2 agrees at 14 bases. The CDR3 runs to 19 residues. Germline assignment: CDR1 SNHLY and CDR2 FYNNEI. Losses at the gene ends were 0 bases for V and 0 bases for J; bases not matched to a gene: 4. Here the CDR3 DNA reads TGTGCCAGCAGTGAAGCCCCCGGGACTAGCGGGAGCTCCTACAATGAGCAGTTCTTC. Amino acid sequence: CASSEAPGTSGSSYNEQFF.

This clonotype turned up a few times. CDR3 sequence reads: CASSYSHTNTEAFF. DNA for the CDR3: TGTGCCAGCAGTTACTCCCACACGAACACTGAAGCTTTCTTT. This chain connects TRBV6-5 to TRBJ1-1; D is ambiguous. The CDR3 totals 14 residues. Trimming removed 0 bases from V and 1 base from J, with 6 bases in between. Per the germline V gene, CDR1 is MNHEY and CDR2 is SVGAGI.

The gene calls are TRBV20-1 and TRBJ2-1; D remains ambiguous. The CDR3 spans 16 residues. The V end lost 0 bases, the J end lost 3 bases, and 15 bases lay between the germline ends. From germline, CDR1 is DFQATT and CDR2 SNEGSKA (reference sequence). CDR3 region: CSARDIRSANYNEQFF. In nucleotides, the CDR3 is TGCAGTGCTAGAGATATTCGGAGCGCAAACTACAATGAGCAGTTCTTC.

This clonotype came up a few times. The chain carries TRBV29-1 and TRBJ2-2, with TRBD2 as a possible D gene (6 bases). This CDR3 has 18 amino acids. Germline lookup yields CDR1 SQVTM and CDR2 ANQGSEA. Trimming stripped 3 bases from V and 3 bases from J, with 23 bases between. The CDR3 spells CSVEVFAGTQWDTGELFF. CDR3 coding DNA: TGCAGCGTTGAGGTCTTTGCGGGGACCCAGTGGGACACCGGGGAGCTGTTTTTT.

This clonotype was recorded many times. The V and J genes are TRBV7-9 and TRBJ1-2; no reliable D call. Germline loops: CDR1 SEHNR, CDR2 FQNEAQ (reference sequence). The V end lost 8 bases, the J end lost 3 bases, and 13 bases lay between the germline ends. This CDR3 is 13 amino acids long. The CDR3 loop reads CASGRREDYGYTF. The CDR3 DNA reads TGTGCCAGCGGAAGGAGGGAGGACTATGGCTACACCTTC.

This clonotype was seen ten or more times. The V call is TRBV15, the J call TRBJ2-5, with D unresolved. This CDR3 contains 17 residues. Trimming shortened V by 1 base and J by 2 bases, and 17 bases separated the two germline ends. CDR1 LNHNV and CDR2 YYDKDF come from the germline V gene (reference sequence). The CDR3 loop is CATSRAAMTLDQETQYF. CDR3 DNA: TGTGCCACCAGCAGAGCTGCGATGACACTCGATCAAGAGACCCAGTACTTC. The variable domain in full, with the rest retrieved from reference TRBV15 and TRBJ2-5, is DAMVIQNPRYQVTQFGKPVTLSCSQTLNHNVMYWYQQKSSQAPKLLFHYYDKDFNNEADTPDNFQSRRPNTSFCFLDIRSPGLGDTAMYLCATSRAAMTLDQETQYFGPGTRLLVL.

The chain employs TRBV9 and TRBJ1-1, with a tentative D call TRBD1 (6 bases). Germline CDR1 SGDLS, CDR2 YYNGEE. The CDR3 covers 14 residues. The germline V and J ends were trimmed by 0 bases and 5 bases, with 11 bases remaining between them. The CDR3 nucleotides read TGTGCCAGCAGCGTAGTTACAGGGAGAACTGAAGCTTTCTTT. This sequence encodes CASSVVTGRTEAFF. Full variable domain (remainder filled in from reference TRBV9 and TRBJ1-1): DSGVTQTPKHLITATGQRVTLRCSPRSGDLSVYWYQQSLDQGLQFLIQYYNGEERAKGNILERFSAQQFPDLHSELNLSSLELGDSALYFCASSVVTGRTEAFFGQGTRLTVV.

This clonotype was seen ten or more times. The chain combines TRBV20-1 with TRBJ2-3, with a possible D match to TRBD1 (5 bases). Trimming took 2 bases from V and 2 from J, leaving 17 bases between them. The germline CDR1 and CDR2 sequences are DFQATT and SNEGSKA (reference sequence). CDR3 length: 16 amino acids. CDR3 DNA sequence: TGCAGTGCTAGAAAAGGGGCGGCGGACCTCACAGATACGCAGTATTTT. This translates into CSARKGAADLTDTQYF.

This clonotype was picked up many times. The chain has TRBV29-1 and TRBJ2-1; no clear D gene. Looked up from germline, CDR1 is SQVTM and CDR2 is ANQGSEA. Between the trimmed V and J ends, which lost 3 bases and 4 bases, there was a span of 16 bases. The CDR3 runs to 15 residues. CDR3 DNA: TGCAGCGTTGATCAGATTGGGGTGCGGTACAATGAGCAGTTCTTC. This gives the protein CSVDQIGVRYNEQFF.

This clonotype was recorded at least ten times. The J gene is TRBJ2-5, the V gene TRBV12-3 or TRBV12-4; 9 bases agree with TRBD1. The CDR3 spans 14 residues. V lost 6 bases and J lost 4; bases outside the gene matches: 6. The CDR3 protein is CASSDRGEGETQYF. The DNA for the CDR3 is TGTGCCAGCAGCGACAGGGGGGAGGGAGAGACCCAGTACTTC.

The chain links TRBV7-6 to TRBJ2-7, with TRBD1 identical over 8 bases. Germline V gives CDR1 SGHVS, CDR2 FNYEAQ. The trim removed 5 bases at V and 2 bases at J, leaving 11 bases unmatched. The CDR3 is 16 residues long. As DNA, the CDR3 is TGTGCCAGCAGCCCCAGGACCGGGACAGGACCCTACGAGCAGTACTTC. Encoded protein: CASSPRTGTGPYEQYF.

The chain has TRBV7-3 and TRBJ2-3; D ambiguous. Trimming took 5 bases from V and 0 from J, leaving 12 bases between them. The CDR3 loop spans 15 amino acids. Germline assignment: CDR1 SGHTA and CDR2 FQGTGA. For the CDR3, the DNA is TGTGCCAGCAGCCCATACCCTCGGAGCACAGATACGCAGTATTTT. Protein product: CASSPYPRSTDTQYF.

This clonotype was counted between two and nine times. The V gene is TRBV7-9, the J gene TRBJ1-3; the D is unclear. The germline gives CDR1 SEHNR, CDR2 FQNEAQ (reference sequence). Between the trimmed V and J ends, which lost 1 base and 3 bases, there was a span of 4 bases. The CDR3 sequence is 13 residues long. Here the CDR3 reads CASSLDFGNTIYF. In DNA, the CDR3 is TGTGCCAGCAGCTTAGACTTTGGAAACACCATATATTTT.